These T cell receptor beta chains were read from a single sample in a study of blood T cell repertoires in COVID-19. This table comes from immunoSEQ multiplex PCR, and its TCRdb copy is limited to in-frame clones, with some not included. The table lists approximately 200,000 clones, 80% of them singletons, with 6% to 7.5% in the top ten. The sequencing sample was made of PBMCs or T cells enriched from blood (not recorded which). The receptors come from a woman between 40 and 50 years old with acute COVID-19. CDR3s include the opening cysteine and the closing phenylalanine or tryptophan. The order of the fields is V gene, clone size, J gene, CDR3 protein. The size entry is marked missing in some rows and otherwise reads once, few, many or a size class.

>TRBV7-6|.|TRBJ1-1
CASSLASAGFNEAFF
>TRBV7-9|.|TRBJ1-1
CASSLQALDTEAFF
>TRBV9|few|TRBJ2-1
CASSVAELGPYNEQFF
>TRBV2|.|TRBJ1-6
CATNGGNNSPLHF
>TRBV19|once|TRBJ1-5
CASTVDRGNQPQHF
>TRBV9|once|TRBJ1-5
CASRQGNQPQHF
>TRBV14|.|TRBJ1-2
CASSAVESGYTF
>TRBV30|many|TRBJ1-5
CAWKRGIGNQPQHF
>TRBV29-1|.|TRBJ2-2
CSVPSVWTGSGTGELFF
>TRBV29-1|.|TRBJ1-1
CSAGSFGTEAFF
>TRBV5-8|.|TRBJ1-6
CASSATVLGNSPLHF
>TRBV19|.|TRBJ1-5
CASSPYRGLRPQHF
>TRBV29-1|once|TRBJ1-2
CSVGGRGRDGYTF
>TRBV3-1/TRBV3-2|few|TRBJ1-3
CASSLGGMSGNTIYF
>TRBV19|once|TRBJ1-2
CASMGDRGPVSNYGYTF
>TRBV12-3/TRBV12-4|.|TRBJ1-1
CASGGANTEAFF
>TRBV29-1|.|TRBJ1-4
CSVDRGANEKLFF
>TRBV25-1|few|TRBJ1-4
CASSESGGGHEKLFF
>TRBV28|once|TRBJ1-3
CASSFASVPGNTIYF
>TRBV2|.|TRBJ1-3
CASSDQGRSGNTIYF
>TRBV5-1|.|TRBJ1-1
CASSDTGANTEAFF